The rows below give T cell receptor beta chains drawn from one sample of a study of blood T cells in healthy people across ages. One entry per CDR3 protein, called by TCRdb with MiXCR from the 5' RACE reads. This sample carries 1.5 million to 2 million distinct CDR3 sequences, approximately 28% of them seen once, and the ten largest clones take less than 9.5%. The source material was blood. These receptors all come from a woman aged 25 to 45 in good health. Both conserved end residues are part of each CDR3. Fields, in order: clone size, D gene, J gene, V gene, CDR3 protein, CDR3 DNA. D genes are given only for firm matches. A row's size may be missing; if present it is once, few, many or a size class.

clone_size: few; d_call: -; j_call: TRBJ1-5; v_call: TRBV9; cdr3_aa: CASSVPLEPQHF; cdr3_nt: TGTGCCAGCAGCGTGCCTTTGGAGCCCCAGCATTTT
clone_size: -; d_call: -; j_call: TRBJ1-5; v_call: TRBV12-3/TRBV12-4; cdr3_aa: CASSRNGVSNQPQHF; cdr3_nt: TGTGCCAGCAGTAGGAATGGGGTTAGCAATCAGCCCCAGCATTTT
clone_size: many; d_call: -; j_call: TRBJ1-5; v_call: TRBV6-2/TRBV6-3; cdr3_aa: CASSSGGLGGNQPQHF; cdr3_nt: TGTGCCAGCAGTTCCGGAGGGCTAGGGGGCAATCAGCCCCAGCATTTT
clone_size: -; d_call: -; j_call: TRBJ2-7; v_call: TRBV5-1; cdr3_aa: CASSLPGAEQYF; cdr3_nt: TGCGCCAGCAGCTTGCCAGGGGCCGAGCAGTACTTC
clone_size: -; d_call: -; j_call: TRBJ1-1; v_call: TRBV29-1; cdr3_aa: CSVEGGRPWEAFF; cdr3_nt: TGCAGCGTTGAGGGGGGCCGGCCATGGGAAGCTTTCTTT
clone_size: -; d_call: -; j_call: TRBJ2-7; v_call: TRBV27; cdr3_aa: CASSSSGTHSYEQYF; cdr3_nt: TGTGCCAGCAGTAGCTCCGGGACCCACTCCTACGAGCAGTACTTC
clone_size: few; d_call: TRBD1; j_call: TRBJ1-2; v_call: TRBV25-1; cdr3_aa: CASTDRGGIVGYTF; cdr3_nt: TGTGCCAGCACGGACAGGGGGGGCATAGTTGGCTACACCTTC
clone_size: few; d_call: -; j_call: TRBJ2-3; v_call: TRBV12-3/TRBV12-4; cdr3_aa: CASSGGAGPRDTQYF; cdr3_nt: TGTGCCAGCAGTGGCGGAGCTGGCCCTCGAGATACGCAGTATTTT
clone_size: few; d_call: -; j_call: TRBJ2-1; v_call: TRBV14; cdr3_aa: CASSYTGSRWNEQFF; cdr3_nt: TGTGCCAGCAGCTACACCGGGTCCCGGTGGAATGAGCAGTTCTTC
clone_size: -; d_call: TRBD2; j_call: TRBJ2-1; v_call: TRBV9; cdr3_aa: CASSAAGLAEREQFF; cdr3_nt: TGTGCCAGCAGCGCGGCGGGACTAGCGGAAAGAGAGCAGTTCTTC
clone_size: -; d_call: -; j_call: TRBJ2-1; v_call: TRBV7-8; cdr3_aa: CASSPREGIAYEQFF; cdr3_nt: TGTGCCAGCAGCCCCCGAGAGGGAATTGCATATGAGCAGTTCTTC
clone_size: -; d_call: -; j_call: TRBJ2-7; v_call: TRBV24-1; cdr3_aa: CATSDPAVDYEQYF; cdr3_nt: TGTGCCACCAGTGATCCTGCCGTAGACTACGAGCAGTACTTC
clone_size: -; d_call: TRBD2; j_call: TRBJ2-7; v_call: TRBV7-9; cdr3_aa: CASSFGIAGGPRCHEQYF; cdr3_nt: TGTGCCAGCAGCTTTGGAATAGCGGGAGGGCCTCGGTGCCACGAGCAGTACTTC
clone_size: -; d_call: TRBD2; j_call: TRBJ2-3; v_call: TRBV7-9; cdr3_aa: CASSLREGITDTQYF; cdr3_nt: TGTGCCAGCAGCTTGCGGGAGGGCATCACAGATACGCAGTATTTT
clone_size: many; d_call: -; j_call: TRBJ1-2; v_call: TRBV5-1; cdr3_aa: CASSLGAPGYTF; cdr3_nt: TGCGCCAGCAGCTTGGGGGCGCCCGGCTACACCTTC
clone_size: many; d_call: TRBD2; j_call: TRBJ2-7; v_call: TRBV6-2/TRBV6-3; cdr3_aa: CASSYRGDPSYEQYF; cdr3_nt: TGTGCCAGCAGTTACCGGGGGGACCCTTCCTACGAGCAGTACTTC
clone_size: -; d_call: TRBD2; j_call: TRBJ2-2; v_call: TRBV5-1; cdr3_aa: CASNSGTILSGELFF; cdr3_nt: TGCGCCAGCAACTCCGGGACTATCCTCTCCGGGGAGCTGTTTTTT
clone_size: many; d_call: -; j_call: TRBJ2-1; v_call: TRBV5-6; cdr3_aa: CASSWDTYNEQFF; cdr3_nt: TGTGCCAGCAGCTGGGACACCTACAATGAGCAGTTCTTC
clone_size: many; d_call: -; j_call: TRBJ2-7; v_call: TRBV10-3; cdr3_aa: CAIRDNHLTTKGNEQYF; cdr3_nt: TGTGCCATCAGGGATAATCACCTGACAACCAAGGGGAACGAGCAGTACTTC
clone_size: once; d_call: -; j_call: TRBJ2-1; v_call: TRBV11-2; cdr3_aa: CASSLEGMSFNEQFF; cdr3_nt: TGTGCCAGCAGCTTAGAGGGGATGTCCTTTAATGAGCAGTTCTTC
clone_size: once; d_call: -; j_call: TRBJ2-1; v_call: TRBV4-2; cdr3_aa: CASSQVVATDNEQFF; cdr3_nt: TGTGCCAGCAGCCAAGTTGTGGCTACCGACAATGAGCAGTTCTTC
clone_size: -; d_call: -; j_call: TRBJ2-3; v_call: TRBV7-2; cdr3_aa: CASSLGSRVAQYF; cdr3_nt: TGTGCCAGCAGCTTAGGGTCCCGCGTGGCGCAGTATTTT
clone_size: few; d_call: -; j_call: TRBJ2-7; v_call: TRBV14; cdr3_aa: CASSQVFSVTPYEQYF; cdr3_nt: TGTGCCAGCAGCCAAGTTTTTTCAGTTACCCCCTACGAGCAGTACTTC
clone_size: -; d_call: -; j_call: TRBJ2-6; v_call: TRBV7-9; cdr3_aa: CASSLYNSGANVRTF; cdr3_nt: TGTGCCAGCAGCCTCTATAATTCTGGGGCCAACGTCCGGACTTTC
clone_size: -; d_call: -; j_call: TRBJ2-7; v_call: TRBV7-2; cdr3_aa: CASSYRTGTNYEQYF; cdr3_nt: TGTGCCAGCAGCTACCGGACAGGGACTAACTACGAGCAGTACTTC
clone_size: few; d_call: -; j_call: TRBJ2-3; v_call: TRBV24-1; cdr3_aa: CATSDGGLRDTQYF; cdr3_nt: TGTGCCACCAGTGATGGGGGACTTCGAGATACGCAGTATTTT
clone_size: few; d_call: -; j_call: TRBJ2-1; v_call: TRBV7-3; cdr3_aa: CASSPWTDNEQFF; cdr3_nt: TGTGCCAGCAGCCCATGGACAGACAATGAGCAGTTCTTC
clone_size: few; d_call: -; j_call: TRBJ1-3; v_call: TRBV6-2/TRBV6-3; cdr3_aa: CASTTGNTIYF; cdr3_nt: TGTGCCAGCACGACGGGAAACACCATATATTTT